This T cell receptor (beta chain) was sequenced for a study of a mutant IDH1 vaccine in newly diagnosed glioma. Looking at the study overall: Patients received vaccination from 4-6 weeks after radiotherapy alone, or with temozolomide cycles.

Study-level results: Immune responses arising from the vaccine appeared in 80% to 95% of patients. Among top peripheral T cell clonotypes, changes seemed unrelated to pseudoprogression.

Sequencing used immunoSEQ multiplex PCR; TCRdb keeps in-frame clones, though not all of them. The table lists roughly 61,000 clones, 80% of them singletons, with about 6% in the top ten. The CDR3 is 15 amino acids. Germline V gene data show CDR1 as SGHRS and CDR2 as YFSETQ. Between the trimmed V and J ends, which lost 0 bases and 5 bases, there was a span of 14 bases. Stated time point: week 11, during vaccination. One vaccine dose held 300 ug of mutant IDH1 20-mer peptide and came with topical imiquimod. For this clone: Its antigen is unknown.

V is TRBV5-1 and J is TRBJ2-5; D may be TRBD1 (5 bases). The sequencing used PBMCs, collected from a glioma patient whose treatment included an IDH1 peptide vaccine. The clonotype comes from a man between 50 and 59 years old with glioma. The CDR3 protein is CASSLVGDLGETQYF. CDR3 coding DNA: TGCGCCAGCAGCTTGGTAGGGGATCTGGGGGAGACCCAGTACTTC.